This TCR beta chain appears in the sequencing data of a study of shared clonotypes between healthy human individuals. Sequencing used immunoSEQ multiplex PCR; TCRdb keeps in-frame clones, though not all of them. The repertoire holds around 2.5 million clones, with approximately 94% as singletons. This CDR3 has 13 amino acids. V shed 6 bases, J shed 14 bases, and the junction held 14 bases outside the gene matches. Germline V gene lookup returns CDR1 SGDLS and CDR2 YYNGEE. The TCR comes from a man younger than 30 in good health. Some clones in this sample may be carry-over from other donors' samples. The V and J genes are TRBV9 and TRBJ2-1; TRBD2 matches at 7 bases. The sequencing input was naive CD4+ T cells from PBMCs. Subset described: CD45RA+ positively selected. The CDR3 protein is CASTSRGRTREFF. The CDR3 DNA sequence: TGTGCCAGCACCAGCCGGGGCCGGACTAGGGAGTTCTTC.